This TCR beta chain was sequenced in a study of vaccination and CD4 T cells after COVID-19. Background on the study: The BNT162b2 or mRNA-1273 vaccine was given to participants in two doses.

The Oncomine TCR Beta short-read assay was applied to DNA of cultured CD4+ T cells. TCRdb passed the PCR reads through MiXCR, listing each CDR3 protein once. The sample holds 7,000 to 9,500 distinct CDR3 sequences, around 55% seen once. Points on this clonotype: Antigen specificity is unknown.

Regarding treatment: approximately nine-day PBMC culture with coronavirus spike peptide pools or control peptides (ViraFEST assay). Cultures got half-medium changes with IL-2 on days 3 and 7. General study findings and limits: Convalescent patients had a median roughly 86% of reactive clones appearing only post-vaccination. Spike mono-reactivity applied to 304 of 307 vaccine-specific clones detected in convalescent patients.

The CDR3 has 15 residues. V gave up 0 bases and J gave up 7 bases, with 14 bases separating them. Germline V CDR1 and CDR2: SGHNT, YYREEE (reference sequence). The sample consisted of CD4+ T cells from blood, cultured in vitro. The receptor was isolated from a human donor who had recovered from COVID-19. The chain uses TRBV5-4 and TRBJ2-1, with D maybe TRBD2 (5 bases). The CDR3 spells CASSLAVGEWNEQFF. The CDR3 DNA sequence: TGTGCCAGCAGCTTGGCGGTGGGAGAGTGGAATGAGCAGTTCTTC. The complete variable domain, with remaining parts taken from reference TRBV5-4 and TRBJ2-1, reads ETGVTQSPTHLIKTRGQQVTLRCSSQSGHNTVSWYQQALGQGPQFIFQYYREEENGRGNFPPRFSGLQFPNYSSELNVNALELDDSALYLCASSLAVGEWNEQFFGPGTRLTVL.